This TCR beta chain was observed in a study of blood T cell repertoires in COVID-19. Across the study: Some COVID-19 samples were acute and others convalescent; all came from the United States, Italy and Spain.

TCRdb's table, derived via immunoSEQ multiplex PCR, lists solely in-frame clones and lacks some. This table has some 290,000 clones, around 86% appearing once. Germline lookup yields CDR1 LNHNV and CDR2 YYDKDF (reference sequence). The CDR3 is 15 amino acids. V shed 0 bases and J shed 5 bases, with 10 bases lying between them. Sequencing was performed on peripheral blood. The sequence was obtained from a woman aged 55-70 years with active or convalescent COVID-19. J is TRBJ1-4 and V is TRBV15, with D possibly being TRBD1 (6 bases). CDR3 nucleotides: TGTGCCACCAGCAGAGACAGGGGCGGGAATGAAAAACTGTTTTTT. Translating gives CATSRDRGGNEKLFF.